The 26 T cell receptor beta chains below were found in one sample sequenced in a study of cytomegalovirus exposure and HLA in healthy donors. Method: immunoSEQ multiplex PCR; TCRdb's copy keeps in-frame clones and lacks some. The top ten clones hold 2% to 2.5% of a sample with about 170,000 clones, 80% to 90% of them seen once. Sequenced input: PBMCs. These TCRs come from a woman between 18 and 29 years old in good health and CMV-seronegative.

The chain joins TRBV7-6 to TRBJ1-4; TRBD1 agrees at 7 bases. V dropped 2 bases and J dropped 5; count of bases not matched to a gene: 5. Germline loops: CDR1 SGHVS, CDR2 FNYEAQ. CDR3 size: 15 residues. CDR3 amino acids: CASSLRTGGNEKLFF. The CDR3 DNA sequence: TGTGCCAGCAGCTTACGGACAGGAGGAAATGAAAAACTGTTTTTT.

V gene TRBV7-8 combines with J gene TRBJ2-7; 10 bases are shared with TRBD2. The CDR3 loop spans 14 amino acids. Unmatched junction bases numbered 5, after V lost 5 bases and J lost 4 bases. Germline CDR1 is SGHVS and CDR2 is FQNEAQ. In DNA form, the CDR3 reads TGTGCCAGCAGCGCCTCTAGCGGGAGTTACGAGCAGTACTTC. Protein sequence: CASSASSGSYEQYF.

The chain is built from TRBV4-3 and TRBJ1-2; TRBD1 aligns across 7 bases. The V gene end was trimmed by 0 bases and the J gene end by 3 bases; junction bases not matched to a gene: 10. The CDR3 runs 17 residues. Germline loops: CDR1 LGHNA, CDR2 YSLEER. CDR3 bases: TGCGCCAGCAGCCAAGATGCAGGACAGGAAGTGGACTATGGCTACACCTTC. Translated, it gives CASSQDAGQEVDYGYTF.

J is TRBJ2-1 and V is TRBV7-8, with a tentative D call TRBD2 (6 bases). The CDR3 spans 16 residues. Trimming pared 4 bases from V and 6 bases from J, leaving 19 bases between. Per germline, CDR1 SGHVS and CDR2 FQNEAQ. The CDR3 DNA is TGTGCCAGCAGCTCCCCGGACTATAGAACGTTCAATGAGCAGTTCTTC. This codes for CASSSPDYRTFNEQFF.

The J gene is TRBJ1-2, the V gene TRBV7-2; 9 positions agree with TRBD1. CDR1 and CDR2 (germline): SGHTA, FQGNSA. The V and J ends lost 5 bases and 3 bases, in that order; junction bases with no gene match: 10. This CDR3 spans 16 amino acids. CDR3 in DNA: TGTGCCAGCAGCACAGGGACAGGGATGGGGTACTATGGCTACACCTTC. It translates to CASSTGTGMGYYGYTF.

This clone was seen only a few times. CDR3 nucleotide sequence: TGTGCCAGCAGCCCTCGCGAAGGAGGGGCGATGGACGAGCAGTACTTC. Translating it yields CASSPREGGAMDEQYF. The J gene is TRBJ2-7, the V gene TRBV11-2; D possibly corresponds to TRBD2 (6 bases). This CDR3 is 16 amino acids long. In germline, CDR1 is SGHAT, CDR2 FQNNGV. V was pared by 5 bases and J by 5 bases, with 22 bases between.

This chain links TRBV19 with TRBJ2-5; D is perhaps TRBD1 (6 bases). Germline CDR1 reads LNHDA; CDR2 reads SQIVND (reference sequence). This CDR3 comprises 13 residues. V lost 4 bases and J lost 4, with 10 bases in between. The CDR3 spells CASSSTGLETQYF. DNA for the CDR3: TGTGCCAGTAGTAGCACAGGGTTAGAGACCCAGTACTTC.

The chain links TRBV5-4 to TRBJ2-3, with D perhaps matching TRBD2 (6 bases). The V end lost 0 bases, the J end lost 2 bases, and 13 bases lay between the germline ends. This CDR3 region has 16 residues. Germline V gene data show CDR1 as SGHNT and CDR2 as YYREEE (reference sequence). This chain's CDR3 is CASSLAGVAATDTQYF. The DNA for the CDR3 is TGTGCCAGCAGCTTGGCAGGTGTAGCGGCCACAGATACGCAGTATTTT.

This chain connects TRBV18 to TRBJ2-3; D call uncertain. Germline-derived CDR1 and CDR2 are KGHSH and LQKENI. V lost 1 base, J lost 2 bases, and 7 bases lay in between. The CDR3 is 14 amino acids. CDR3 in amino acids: CASSPQPYTDTQYF. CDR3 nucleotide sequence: TGTGCCAGCTCACCACAGCCTTACACAGATACGCAGTATTTT.

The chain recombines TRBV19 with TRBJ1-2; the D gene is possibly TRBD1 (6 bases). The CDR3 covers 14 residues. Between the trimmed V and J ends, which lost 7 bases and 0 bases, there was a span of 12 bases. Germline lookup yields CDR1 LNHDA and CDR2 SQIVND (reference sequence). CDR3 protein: CASTPGGPNYGYTF. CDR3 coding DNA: TGTGCCAGTACCCCTGGGGGCCCTAACTATGGCTACACCTTC.

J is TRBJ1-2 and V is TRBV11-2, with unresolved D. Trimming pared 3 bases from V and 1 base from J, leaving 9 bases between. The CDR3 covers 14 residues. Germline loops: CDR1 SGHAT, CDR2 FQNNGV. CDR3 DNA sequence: TGTGCCAGCAGCTTGGATGCGGGTAACTATGGCTACACCTTC. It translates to CASSLDAGNYGYTF.

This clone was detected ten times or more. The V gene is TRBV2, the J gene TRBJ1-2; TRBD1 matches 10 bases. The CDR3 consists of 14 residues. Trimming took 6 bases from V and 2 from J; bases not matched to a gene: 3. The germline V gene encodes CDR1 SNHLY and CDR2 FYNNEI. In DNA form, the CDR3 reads TGTGCCAGCAGACGGACAGGGGGAAACTATGGCTACACCTTC. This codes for CASRRTGGNYGYTF. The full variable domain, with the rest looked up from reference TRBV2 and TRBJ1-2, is EPEVTQTPSHQVTQMGQEVILRCVPISNHLYFYWYRQILGQKVEFLVSFYNNEISEKSEIFDDQFSVERPDGSNFTLKIRSTKLEDSAMYFCASRRTGGNYGYTFGSGTRLTVV.

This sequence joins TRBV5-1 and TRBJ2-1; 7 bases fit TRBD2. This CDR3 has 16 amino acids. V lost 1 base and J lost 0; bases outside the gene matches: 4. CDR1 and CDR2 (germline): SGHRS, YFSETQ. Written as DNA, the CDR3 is TGCGCCAGCAGCTTGAAAGCGGGGAGCTCCTACAATGAGCAGTTCTTC. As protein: CASSLKAGSSYNEQFF.

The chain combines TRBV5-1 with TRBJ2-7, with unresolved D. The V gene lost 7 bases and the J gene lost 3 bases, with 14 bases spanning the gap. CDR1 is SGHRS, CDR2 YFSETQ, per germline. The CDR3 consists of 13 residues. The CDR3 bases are TGCGCCAGCCTTCCGCCCCCAGGCTACGAGCAGTACTTC. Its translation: CASLPPPGYEQYF. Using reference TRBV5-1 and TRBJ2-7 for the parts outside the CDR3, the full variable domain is KAGVTQTPRYLIKTRGQQVTLSCSPISGHRSVSWYQQTPGQGLQFLFEYFSETQRNKGNFPGRFSGRQFSNSRSEMNVSTLELGDSALYLCASLPPPGYEQYFGPGTRLTVT.

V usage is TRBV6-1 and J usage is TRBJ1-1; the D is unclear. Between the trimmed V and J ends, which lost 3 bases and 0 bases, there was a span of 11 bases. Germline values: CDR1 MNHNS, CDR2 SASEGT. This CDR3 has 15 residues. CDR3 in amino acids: CASSEAFLMNTEAFF. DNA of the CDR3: TGTGCCAGCAGTGAGGCCTTTTTAATGAACACTGAAGCTTTCTTT.

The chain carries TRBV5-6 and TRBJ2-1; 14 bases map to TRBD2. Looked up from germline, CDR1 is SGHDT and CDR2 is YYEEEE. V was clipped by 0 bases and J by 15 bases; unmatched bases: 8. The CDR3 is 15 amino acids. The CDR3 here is CASSLEGTSGGTGFF. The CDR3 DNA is TGTGCCAGCAGCTTGGAAGGGACTAGCGGGGGAACGGGGTTCTTC.

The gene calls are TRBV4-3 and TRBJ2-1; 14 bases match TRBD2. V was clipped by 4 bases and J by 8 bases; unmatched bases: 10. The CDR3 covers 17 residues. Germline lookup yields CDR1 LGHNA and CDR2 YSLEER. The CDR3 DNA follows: TGCGCCAGCAGCCCCCTAGGGACTAGCGGGAGTCGGGATGAGCAGTTCTTC. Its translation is CASSPLGTSGSRDEQFF.

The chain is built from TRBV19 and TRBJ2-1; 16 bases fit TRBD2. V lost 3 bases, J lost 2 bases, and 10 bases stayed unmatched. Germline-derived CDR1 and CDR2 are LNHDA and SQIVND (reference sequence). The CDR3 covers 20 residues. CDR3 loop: CASSIGIPGLAGGAYNEQFF. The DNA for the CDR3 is TGTGCCAGTAGTATTGGAATTCCGGGACTAGCGGGAGGGGCCTACAATGAGCAGTTCTTC. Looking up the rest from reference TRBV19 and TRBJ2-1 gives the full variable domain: DGGITQSPKYLFRKEGQNVTLSCEQNLNHDAMYWYRQDPGQGLRLIYYSQIVNDFQKGDIAEGYSVSREKKESFPLTVTSAQKNPTAFYLCASSIGIPGLAGGAYNEQFFGPGTRLTVL.

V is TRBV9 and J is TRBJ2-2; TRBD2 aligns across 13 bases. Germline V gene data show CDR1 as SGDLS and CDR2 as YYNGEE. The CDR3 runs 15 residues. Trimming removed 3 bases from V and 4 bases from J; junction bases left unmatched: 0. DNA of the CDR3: TGTGCCAGCAGCGGACTAGCGGGAGGCACCGGGGAGCTGTTTTTT. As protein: CASSGLAGGTGELFF.

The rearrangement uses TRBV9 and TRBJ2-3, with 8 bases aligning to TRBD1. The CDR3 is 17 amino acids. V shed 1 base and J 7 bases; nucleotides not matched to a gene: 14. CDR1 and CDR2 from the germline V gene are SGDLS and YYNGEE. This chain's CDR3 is CASSVRGYWQGAHTQYF. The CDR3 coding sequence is TGTGCCAGCAGCGTACGGGGCTATTGGCAGGGGGCACATACGCAGTATTTT.

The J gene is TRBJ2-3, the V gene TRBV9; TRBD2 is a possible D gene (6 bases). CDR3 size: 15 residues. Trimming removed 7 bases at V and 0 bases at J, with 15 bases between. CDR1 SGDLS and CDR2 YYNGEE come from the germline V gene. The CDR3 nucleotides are TGTGCCAGCGCTCTCGGGACTTCTAGCACAGATACGCAGTATTTT. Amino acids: CASALGTSSTDTQYF.

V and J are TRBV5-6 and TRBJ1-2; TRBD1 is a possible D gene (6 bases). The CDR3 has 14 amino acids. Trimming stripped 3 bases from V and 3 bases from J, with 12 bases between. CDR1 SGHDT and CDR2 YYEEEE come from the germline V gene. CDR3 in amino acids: CASSSTDSDYGYTF. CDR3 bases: TGTGCCAGCAGCTCCACGGACAGCGACTATGGCTACACCTTC.

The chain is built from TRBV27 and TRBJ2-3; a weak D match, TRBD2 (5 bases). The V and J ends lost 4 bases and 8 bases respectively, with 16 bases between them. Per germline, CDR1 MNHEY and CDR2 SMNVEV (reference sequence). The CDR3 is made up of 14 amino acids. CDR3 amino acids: CASSYEGLTLTQYF. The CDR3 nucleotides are TGTGCCAGCAGTTACGAAGGACTCACACTTACGCAGTATTTT.

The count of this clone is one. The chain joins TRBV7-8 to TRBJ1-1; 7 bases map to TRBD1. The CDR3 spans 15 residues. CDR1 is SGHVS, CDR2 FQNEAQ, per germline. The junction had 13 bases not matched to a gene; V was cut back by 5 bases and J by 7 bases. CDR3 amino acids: CASSPTNLGTDEAFF. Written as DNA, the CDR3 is TGTGCCAGCAGCCCAACCAACTTGGGGACAGATGAAGCTTTCTTT.

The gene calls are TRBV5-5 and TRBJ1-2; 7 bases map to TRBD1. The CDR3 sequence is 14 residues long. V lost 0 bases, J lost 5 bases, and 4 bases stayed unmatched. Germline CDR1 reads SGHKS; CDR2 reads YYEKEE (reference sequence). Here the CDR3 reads CASSLGRDSYGYTF. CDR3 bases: TGTGCCAGCAGCTTGGGTAGGGACAGTTATGGCTACACCTTC. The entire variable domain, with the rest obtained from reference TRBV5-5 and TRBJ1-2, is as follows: DAGVTQSPTHLIKTRGQQVTLRCSPISGHKSVSWYQQVLGQGPQFIFQYYEKEERGRGNFPDRFSARQFPNYSSELNVNALLLGDSALYLCASSLGRDSYGYTFGSGTRLTVV.

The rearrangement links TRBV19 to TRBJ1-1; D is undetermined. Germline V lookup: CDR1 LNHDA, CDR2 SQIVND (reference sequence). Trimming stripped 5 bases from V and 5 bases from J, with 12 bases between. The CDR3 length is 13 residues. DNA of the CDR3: TGTGCCAGTAGTGAACAGAGGGAAACTGAAGCTTTCTTT. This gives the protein CASSEQRETEAFF.